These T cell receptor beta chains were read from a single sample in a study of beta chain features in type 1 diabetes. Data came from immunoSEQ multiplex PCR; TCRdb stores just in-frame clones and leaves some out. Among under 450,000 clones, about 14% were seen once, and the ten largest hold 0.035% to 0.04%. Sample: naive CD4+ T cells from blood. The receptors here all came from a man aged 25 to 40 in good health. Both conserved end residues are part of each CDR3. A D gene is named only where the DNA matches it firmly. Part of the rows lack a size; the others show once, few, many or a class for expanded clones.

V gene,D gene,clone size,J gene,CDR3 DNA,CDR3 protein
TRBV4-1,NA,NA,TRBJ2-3,TGCGCCAGCAGCCAAGAGGTTACGCGGGGGCACGGTACGCAGTATTTT,CASSQEVTRGHGTQYF
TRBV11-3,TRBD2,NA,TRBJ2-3,TGTGCCAGCAGCTTAGGCGGGGGTAGCACAGATACGCAGTATTTT,CASSLGGGSTDTQYF
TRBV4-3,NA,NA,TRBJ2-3,TGCGCCAGCAGCCAGCCTGGGGATACGCAGTATTTT,CASSQPGDTQYF
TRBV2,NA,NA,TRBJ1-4,TGTGCCAGCAGTAGACCCGGGCCTGAAAAACTGTTTTTT,CASSRPGPEKLFF
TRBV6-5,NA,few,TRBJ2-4,TGTGCCAGCAGTGGGGACGGGAAAAACATTCAGTACTTC,CASSGDGKNIQYF
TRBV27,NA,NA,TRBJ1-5,TGTGCCAGCAGTTTAAGCAGGGATAGTCAGCCCCAGCATTTT,CASSLSRDSQPQHF
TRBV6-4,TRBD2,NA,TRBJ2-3,TGTGCCAGCACCGGACTAGCGGAAAGCACAGATACGCAGTATTTT,CASTGLAESTDTQYF
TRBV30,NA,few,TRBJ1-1,TGTGCCTGGATGTTCAGCAGGGGCACTGAAGCTTTCTTT,CAWMFSRGTEAFF
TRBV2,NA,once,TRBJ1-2,TGTGCCAGCAACCCCGACATGCCGTATGGCTACACCTTC,CASNPDMPYGYTF
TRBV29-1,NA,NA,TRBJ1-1,TGCAGCGTGGACAGGAACACTGAAGCTTTCTTT,CSVDRNTEAFF
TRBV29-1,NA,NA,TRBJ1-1,TGCAGCGTTGAAGATCCTGGGCGGACTGAAGCTTTCTTT,CSVEDPGRTEAFF
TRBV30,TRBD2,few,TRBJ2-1,TGTGCCTGGAGTGTACTGGGAGCGGGAGGGCCCAATGAGCAGTTCTTC,CAWSVLGAGGPNEQFF
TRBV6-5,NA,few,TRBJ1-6,TGTGCCAGCAGTCAACAGGACTCACCCCTCCACTTT,CASSQQDSPLHF
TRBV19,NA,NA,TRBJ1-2,TGTGCCAGTATTATATTCCAGGGAGAGACGCGAGACTATGGCTACACCTTC,CASIIFQGETRDYGYTF
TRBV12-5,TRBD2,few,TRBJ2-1,TGTGCTAGTGAGGCGGGGGGTCTCAATGAGCAGTTCTTC,CASEAGGLNEQFF
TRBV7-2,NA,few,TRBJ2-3,TGTGCCAGCAGCTTGTGGAGTGGAACAGATACGCAGTATTTT,CASSLWSGTDTQYF
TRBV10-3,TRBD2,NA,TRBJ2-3,TGTGCCATCAGTCTACTAGCGGGGGGCACAGATACGCAGTATTTT,CAISLLAGGTDTQYF
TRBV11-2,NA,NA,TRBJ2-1,TGTGCCAGCAGACCATTAAGGACCCCTCACAATGAGCAGTTCTTC,CASRPLRTPHNEQFF
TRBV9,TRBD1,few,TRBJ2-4,TGTGCCAGCAGCCCATGGGACAGTAAAAACATTCAGTACTTC,CASSPWDSKNIQYF
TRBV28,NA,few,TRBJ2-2,TGTGCCAGCTCTGTGACGAACACCGGGGAGCTGTTTTTT,CASSVTNTGELFF
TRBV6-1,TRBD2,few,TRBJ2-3,TGTGCCAGCAGTTCGGGGGGGGGCACAGATACGCAGTATTTT,CASSSGGGTDTQYF
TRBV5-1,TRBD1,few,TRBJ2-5,TGCGCCAGCAGCAAGGGGGCCAAAGAGACCCAGTACTTC,CASSKGAKETQYF
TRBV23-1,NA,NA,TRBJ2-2,TGCGCCAGCAACGGGGGACGTTCGAACACCGGGGAGCTGTTTTTT,CASNGGRSNTGELFF
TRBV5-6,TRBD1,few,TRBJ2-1,TGTGCCAGCAGCATGACAGGGGGGTGGCAGTTCTTC,CASSMTGGWQFF
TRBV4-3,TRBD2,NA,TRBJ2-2,TGCGCCAGCAGCCCCAGTAGCGGGGAGAACACCGGGGAGCTGTTTTTT,CASSPSSGENTGELFF
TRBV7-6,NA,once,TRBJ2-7,TGTGCCAGCAGCTTATTTAGACAGGTGGGCGAGCAGTACTTC,CASSLFRQVGEQYF
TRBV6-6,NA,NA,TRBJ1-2,TGTGCCAGCAGTTACTCCAACCGTCAGGGGAACTATGGCTACACCTTC,CASSYSNRQGNYGYTF
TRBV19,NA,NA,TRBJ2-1,TGTGCCAGTAGTATCCCCCCCAATGAGCAGTTCTTC,CASSIPPNEQFF
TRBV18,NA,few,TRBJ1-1,TGTGCCAGCTCACCAGTGGGAAGTTACACTGAAGCTTTCTTT,CASSPVGSYTEAFF
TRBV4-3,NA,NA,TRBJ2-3,TGCGCCAGCAGCCTTCGGCAGGCGATAGCAGATACGCAGTATTTT,CASSLRQAIADTQYF
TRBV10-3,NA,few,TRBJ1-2,TGTGCCATCAGTGTCGTGCCAGTAGAGAACTATGGCTACACCTTC,CAISVVPVENYGYTF
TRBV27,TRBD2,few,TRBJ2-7,TGTGCCAGCAGTTTATCGTCAGCGGGGGAGCAGTACTTC,CASSLSSAGEQYF
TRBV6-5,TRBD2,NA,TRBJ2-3,TGTGCCAGCAGCCGCGGGAGTAGAGTAACAGATACGCAGTATTTT,CASSRGSRVTDTQYF
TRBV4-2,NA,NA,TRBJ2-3,TGTGCCAGCAGCCAAGCGCTGGGATTAGGGGGCACAGATACGCAGTATTTT,CASSQALGLGGTDTQYF
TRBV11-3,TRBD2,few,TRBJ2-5,TGTGCCAGCACCCTTGGGGCGGGAGCGGCAGAGACCCAGTACTTC,CASTLGAGAAETQYF
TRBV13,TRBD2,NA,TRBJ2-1,TGTGCCAGCAGCAGACCCCGACTAGCGGGAGGGCCTTTTCACCATGAGCAGTTCTTC,CASSRPRLAGGPFHHEQFF
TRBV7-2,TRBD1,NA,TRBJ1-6,TGTGCCAGCAGCACAGGGGGCTCCTATAATTCACCCCTCCACTTT,CASSTGGSYNSPLHF
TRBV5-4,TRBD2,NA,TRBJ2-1,TGTGCCAGCAGCTATCTAGCGGGGGTGTCCTACAATGAGCAGTTCTTC,CASSYLAGVSYNEQFF
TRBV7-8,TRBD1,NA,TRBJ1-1,TGTGCCAGCAGCTTACGGACAGGGAACACTGAAGCTTTCTTT,CASSLRTGNTEAFF
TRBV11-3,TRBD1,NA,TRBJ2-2,TGTGCCAGCAGCTTAGGACAGGGCGGATCCGGGGAGCTGTTTTTT,CASSLGQGGSGELFF
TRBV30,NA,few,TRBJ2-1,TGTGCCTGGACCCACACTAGCTCCTCCTACAATGAGCAGTTCTTC,CAWTHTSSSYNEQFF
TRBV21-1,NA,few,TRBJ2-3,TGTGCCAGCAGCAATCTGATAGCGGGAGGGCCGGGAGACACAGATACGCAGTATTTT,CASSNLIAGGPGDTDTQYF
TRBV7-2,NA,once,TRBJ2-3,TGTGCCAGCAGCTTAGTCACCACTACTCCCACAGATACGCAGTATTTT,CASSLVTTTPTDTQYF
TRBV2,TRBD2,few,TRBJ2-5,TGTGCCAGTGGGGAGCTAGCGGTCTCAGGGACCCAGTACTTC,CASGELAVSGTQYF
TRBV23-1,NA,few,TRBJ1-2,TGCGCCAGCAGCCAATTTATGGGGGAAGGGTATGGCTACACCTTC,CASSQFMGEGYGYTF
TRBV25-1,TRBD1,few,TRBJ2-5,TGTGCCAGCAGTGAATCATTTTTCCAGGGGGCGGACGGGGAGACCCAGTACTTC,CASSESFFQGADGETQYF
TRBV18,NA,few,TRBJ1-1,TGTGCCAGCTCACCAGGCCATGCAGGAGCTTTCTTT,CASSPGHAGAFF
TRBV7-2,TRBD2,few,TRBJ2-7,TGTGCCAGCAGCCAACGGGGGGACGACGAGCAGTACTTC,CASSQRGDDEQYF
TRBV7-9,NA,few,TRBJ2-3,TGTGCCAGCAGCCCTATTGGGGGGGATACGCAGTATTTT,CASSPIGGDTQYF
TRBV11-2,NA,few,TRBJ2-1,TGTGCCAGCAGCTTAGAGAGGGGGAGCAATGAGCAGTTCTTC,CASSLERGSNEQFF
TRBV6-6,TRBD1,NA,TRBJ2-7,TGTGCCAGCAGGAGGGACAGTTCCTACGAGCAGTACTTC,CASRRDSSYEQYF
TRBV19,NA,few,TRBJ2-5,TGTGCCAGTACCGTCATGGATCACCAAGAGACCCAGTACTTC,CASTVMDHQETQYF
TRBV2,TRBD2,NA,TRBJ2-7,TGTGCCAGCAGTGAAACCCTAGCGGGGACTTTCTACGAGCAGTACTTC,CASSETLAGTFYEQYF